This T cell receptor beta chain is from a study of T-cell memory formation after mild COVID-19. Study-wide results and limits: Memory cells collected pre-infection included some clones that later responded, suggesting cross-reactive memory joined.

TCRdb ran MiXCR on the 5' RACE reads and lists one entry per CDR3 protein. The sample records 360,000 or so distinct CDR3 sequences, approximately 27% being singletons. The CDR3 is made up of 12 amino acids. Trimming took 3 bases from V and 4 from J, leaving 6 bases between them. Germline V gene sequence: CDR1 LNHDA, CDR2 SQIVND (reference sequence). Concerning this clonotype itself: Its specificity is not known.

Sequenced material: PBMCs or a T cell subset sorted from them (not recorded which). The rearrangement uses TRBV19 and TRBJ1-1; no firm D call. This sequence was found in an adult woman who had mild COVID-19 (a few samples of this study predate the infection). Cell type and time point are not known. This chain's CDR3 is CASSMVGTEAFF. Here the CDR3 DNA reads TGTGCCAGTAGTATGGTGGGCACTGAAGCTTTCTTT.